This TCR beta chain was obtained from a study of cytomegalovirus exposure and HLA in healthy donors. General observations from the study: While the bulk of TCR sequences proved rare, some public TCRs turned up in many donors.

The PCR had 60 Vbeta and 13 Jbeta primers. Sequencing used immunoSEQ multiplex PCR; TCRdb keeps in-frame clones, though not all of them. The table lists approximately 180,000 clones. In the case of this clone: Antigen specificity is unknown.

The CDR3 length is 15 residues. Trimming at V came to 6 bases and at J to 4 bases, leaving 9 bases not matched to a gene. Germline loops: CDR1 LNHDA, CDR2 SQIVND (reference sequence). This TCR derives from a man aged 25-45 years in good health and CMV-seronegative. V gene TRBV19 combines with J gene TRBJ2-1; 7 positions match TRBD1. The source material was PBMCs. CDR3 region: CASSTGQPLYNEQFF. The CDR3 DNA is TGTGCCAGTAGCACGGGACAGCCCCTTTACAATGAGCAGTTCTTC.